This TCR beta chain was captured by sequencing in a study of blood T cell repertoires in COVID-19. Study details: COVID-19 samples, acute and convalescent, were from the United States, Italy and Spain. PBMCs, B-cell-depleted T cells, or T cells provided the cDNA or gDNA that made up the material.

This clone was detected a few times. In the study's own analysis: Reference gene primer amplification gave nucleated cell count estimates. Produced via immunoSEQ multiplex PCR; TCRdb's table is partial and in-frame only. The D gene and trimming were derived from the DNA, and the V and J assignments and clone size from that table. Here the sample spans about 360,000 clones, around nine tenths being singletons. The sequence derives from a human donor in a cohort sampled during active COVID-19. Sequenced: peripheral blood.

The CDR3 here is CASSLDLLETLHF. CDR3 bases: TGTGCCAGCAGCTTGGACTTACTGGAGACCCTCCACTTT. The chain employs TRBV5-4 and TRBJ1-6; no definite D call. Germline V CDR1 and CDR2: SGHNT, YYREEE (reference sequence). CDR3 length: 13 residues. Trimming removed 0 bases from V and 14 bases from J, with 12 bases in between.